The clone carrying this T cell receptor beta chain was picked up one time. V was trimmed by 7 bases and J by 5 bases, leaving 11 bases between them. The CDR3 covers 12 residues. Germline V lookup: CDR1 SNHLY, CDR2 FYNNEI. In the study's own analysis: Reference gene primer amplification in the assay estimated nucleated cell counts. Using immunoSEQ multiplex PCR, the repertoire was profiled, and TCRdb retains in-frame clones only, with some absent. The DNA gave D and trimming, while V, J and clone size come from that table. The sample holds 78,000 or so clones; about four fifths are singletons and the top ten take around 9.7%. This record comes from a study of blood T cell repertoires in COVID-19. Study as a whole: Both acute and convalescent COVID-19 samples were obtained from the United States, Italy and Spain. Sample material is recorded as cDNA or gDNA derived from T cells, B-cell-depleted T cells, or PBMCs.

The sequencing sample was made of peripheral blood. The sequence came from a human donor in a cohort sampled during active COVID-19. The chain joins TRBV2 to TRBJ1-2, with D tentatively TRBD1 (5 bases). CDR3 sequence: CASIQDTYGYTF. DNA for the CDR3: TGTGCCAGCATACAGGACACATATGGCTACACCTTC.